These 10 T cell receptor beta chains came from one sample sequenced in a study of CD8 T cells in Susac syndrome. Reverse transcription used roughly 0.45 to 1 ug RNA and random hexamers. MiXCR, run by TCRdb on the immunoSEQ multiplex PCR reads, gives a single entry per CDR3 protein. This table has about 200,000 distinct CDR3 sequences, roughly 94% appearing once. What was sequenced was CD4+ T cells from PBMCs. Receptor source: a human donor in good health.

The gene calls are TRBV6-5 and TRBJ2-7; TRBD1 aligns across 7 bases. This CDR3 comprises 14 residues. V lost 6 bases to trimming and J lost 6 bases; unmatched junction nucleotides: 11. CDR1 is MNHEY, CDR2 SVGAGI, per germline. The CDR3 DNA follows: TGTGCCAGCAGCTCCCACAGGGGCGGCGGCGAGCAGTACGTC. It encodes CASSSHRGGGEQYV.

The V gene is TRBV6-5, the J gene TRBJ2-4; D gene uncertain. Germline V gene data show CDR1 as MNHEY and CDR2 as SVGAGI. The V end lost 4 bases, the J end lost 1 base, and 8 bases lay between the germline ends. CDR3 length: 14 amino acids. The CDR3 here is CASSSDGAKNIQYF. CDR3 coding DNA: TGTGCCAGCAGTTCTGATGGGGCCAAAAACATTCAGTACTTC.

The chain links TRBV29-1 to TRBJ1-5, with TRBD1 as a possible D gene (6 bases). The germline V and J ends were trimmed by 4 bases and 5 bases, with 15 bases remaining between them. The CDR3 contains 14 residues. Germline loops: CDR1 SQVTM, CDR2 ANQGSEA. The CDR3 bases are TGCAGCGTTGGGGGGGCGACACCTGATCAGCCCCAGCATTTT. Protein: CSVGGATPDQPQHF.

The chain carries TRBV18 and TRBJ2-3, with D uncertain. Trimming stripped 4 bases from V and 4 bases from J, with 6 bases between. The CDR3 runs to 12 residues. CDR1 is KGHSH, CDR2 LQKENI, per germline. The CDR3 nucleotides are TGTGCCAGCTCACGACAACCAGATACGCAGTATTTT. Translating it yields CASSRQPDTQYF.

V is TRBV3-1 and J is TRBJ2-7; weak D call: TRBD1 (6 bases). Trimming pared 3 bases from V and 2 bases from J, leaving 14 bases between. Germline lookup yields CDR1 LGHDT and CDR2 YNNKEL (reference sequence). The CDR3 runs 15 residues. Here the CDR3 reads CASSQGASLAYEQYF. The CDR3, as DNA: TGTGCCAGCAGCCAGGGGGCTAGCCTCGCCTACGAGCAGTACTTC.

This sequence joins TRBV19 and TRBJ2-7, with TRBD1 matching over 8 bases. CDR3 length: 13 amino acids. Losses at the gene ends were 3 bases for V and 6 bases for J; bases not matched to a gene: 4. Germline V gives CDR1 LNHDA, CDR2 SQIVND (reference sequence). CDR3 DNA sequence: TGTGCCAGTAGTATGACAGGGGATTCCGAGCAGTACGTC. This sequence encodes CASSMTGDSEQYV.

This clonotype was detected once. The chain couples TRBV20-1 to TRBJ2-7; 12 nucleotides match TRBD2. V was pared by 0 bases and J by 4 bases, with 7 bases of the junction left unmatched. This CDR3 has 16 residues. Germline V CDR1 and CDR2: DFQATT, SNEGSKA (reference sequence). CDR3 sequence (DNA): TGCAGTGCTAGAGATCGACGACTAGCGGGAGCTTACGAGCAGTACGTC. Amino acid sequence: CSARDRRLAGAYEQYV.

The chain links TRBV11-3 to TRBJ2-7; D is perhaps TRBD1 (6 bases). The CDR3 runs to 14 residues. V gave up 1 base and J gave up 6 bases, with 13 bases separating them. Per the germline V gene, CDR1 is SGHNT and CDR2 is YENEEA. CDR3 loop: CASSLGNRACEQYV. The CDR3, as DNA: TGTGCCAGCAGCTTAGGGAACAGGGCCTGCGAGCAGTACGTC.

In this sample, this clonotype turned up once. V is TRBV3-1 and J is TRBJ1-1; TRBD1 matches 7 bases. The CDR3 covers 13 residues. CDR1 is LGHDT and CDR2 is YNNKEL in the germline V gene (reference sequence). V gave up 6 bases and J gave up 8 bases; unmatched junction bases: 9. CDR3 residues: CASSVQLGQEAFF. As DNA, the CDR3 is TGTGCCAGCAGTGTTCAGCTGGGACAGGAAGCTTTCTTT.

This clonotype was seen just once. This sequence joins TRBV5-1 and TRBJ2-1; D uncertain. Germline-derived CDR1 and CDR2 are SGHRS and YFSETQ. The V gene lost 0 bases and the J gene lost 6 bases, with 10 bases spanning the gap. The CDR3 sequence is 14 residues long. For the CDR3, the DNA is TGCGCCAGCAGCTTGGGAAACGTAGGCAATGAGCAGTTCTTC. Translating gives CASSLGNVGNEQFF.